Given below is one T cell receptor beta chain in context. Its specificity is unknown. This entry is derived from a study of cytomegalovirus exposure and HLA in healthy donors. Study-wide results and limits: After further analysis at a later stage, 16,951 TCR beta sequences were associated with HLA alleles at 0.05 false discovery rate. Presence/absence analyses took donor sequencing depth as roughly uniform.

This CDR3 region has 13 residues. The trim removed 5 bases at V and 6 bases at J, leaving 4 bases unmatched. The germline V gene encodes CDR1 SGHTA and CDR2 FQGTGA. 13 Jbeta primers and 60 Vbeta primers were used for the PCR. TCRdb's copy holds only in-frame clones and misses some; the assay was immunoSEQ multiplex PCR. The profile shows about 240,000 clones, over 80% of them singletons. The sequence was obtained from a woman between 40 and 55 years old in good health and CMV-seropositive. Sequenced: PBMCs. The V call is TRBV7-3, the J call TRBJ1-1, with 9 bases fitting TRBD1. In nucleotides, the CDR3 is TGTGCCAGCAGCCTGCGACAGGGGGCTGAAGCTTTCTTT. It is translated as CASSLRQGAEAFF.